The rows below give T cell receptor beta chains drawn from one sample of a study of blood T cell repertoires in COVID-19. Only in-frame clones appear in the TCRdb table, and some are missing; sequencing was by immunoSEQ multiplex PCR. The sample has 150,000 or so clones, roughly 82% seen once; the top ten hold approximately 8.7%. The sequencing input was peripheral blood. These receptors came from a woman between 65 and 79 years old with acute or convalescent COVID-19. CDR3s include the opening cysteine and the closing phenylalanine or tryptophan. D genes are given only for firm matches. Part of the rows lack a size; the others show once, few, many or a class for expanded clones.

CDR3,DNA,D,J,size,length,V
CASSLRYPTDPNTEAFF,TGCGCCAGCAGCCTAAGATATCCGACAGATCCTAACACTGAAGCTTTCTTT,.,TRBJ1-1,.,17,TRBV4-3
CASSPTGRYEQYF,TGTGCCAGCAGCCCGACAGGGAGGTACGAGCAGTACTTC,.,TRBJ2-7,.,13,TRBV6-2/TRBV6-3
CASSSRDFYYNEQFF,TGTGCCAGCAGCTCTCGGGACTTCTACTACAATGAGCAGTTCTTC,.,TRBJ2-1,.,15,TRBV11-2
CASSALGAGGRGNQPQHF,TGTGCCAGCAGCGCACTAGGGGCAGGGGGCCGTGGCAATCAGCCCCAGCATTTT,TRBD1,TRBJ1-5,.,18,TRBV5-6
CASSQLRYEQYF,TGTGCCAGCAGCCAACTGCGCTACGAGCAGTACTTC,.,TRBJ2-7,.,12,TRBV3-1/TRBV3-2
CASSLAGDSYNEQFF,TGCGCCAGCAGTTTAGCGGGAGATTCCTACAATGAGCAGTTCTTC,TRBD2,TRBJ2-1,.,15,TRBV10-2
CASSLSGQGNEKLFF,TGTGCCAGCAGTTTATCAGGACAGGGTAATGAAAAACTGTTTTTT,TRBD1,TRBJ1-4,.,15,TRBV28
CAISEPTSGRRNEQFF,TGTGCCATCAGCGAACCGACTAGCGGGAGACGCAATGAGCAGTTCTTC,TRBD2,TRBJ2-1,.,16,TRBV10-3
CATVRPGLGETQYF,TGTGCCACCGTCAGACCGGGACTGGGGGAGACCCAGTACTTC,.,TRBJ2-5,.,14,TRBV28
CASSLSKGDNSPLHF,TGTGCCAGCAGTTTATCGAAAGGAGATAATTCACCCCTCCACTTT,.,TRBJ1-6,.,15,TRBV27
CASSSTGVRYNEQFF,TGTGCCAGCAGTTCAACAGGGGTCCGCTACAATGAGCAGTTCTTC,TRBD1,TRBJ2-1,.,15,TRBV28
CAISESLAYTQYF,TGTGCCATCAGTGAGTCCCTAGCGTATACGCAGTATTTT,.,TRBJ2-3,.,13,TRBV10-3
CASSQNPAGSGYEQYF,TGTGCCAGCTCACAAAACCCGGCGGGGAGCGGGTACGAGCAGTACTTC,.,TRBJ2-7,.,16,TRBV18
CASSPERWEAPYF,TGTGCCAGCTCACCCGAGAGGTGGGAGGCCCCGTACTTC,.,TRBJ2-7,.,13,TRBV18
CATSSGVISNSPLHF,TGTGCCACCAGTTCAGGGGTTATATCTAATTCACCCCTCCACTTT,.,TRBJ1-6,.,15,TRBV15
CASSSGLAGGSNNEQFF,TGCGCCAGCAGCTCAGGACTAGCGGGGGGGTCCAACAATGAGCAGTTCTTC,TRBD2,TRBJ2-1,.,17,TRBV5-1
CARRWVGRRLEKLFF,TGTGCCAGAAGATGGGTCGGCAGGAGGCTTGAAAAACTGTTTTTT,.,TRBJ1-4,.,15,TRBV5-3
CASSPKSVYSYNEQFF,TGTGCCAGCAGCCCCAAGAGCGTCTACTCCTACAATGAGCAGTTCTTC,.,TRBJ2-1,.,16,TRBV11-3
CASSQSGGYNEQFF,TGTGCCAGCAGCCAATCGGGGGGTTACAATGAGCAGTTCTTC,TRBD2,TRBJ2-1,.,14,TRBV3-1/TRBV3-2
CASRRDRTYNEQFF,TGTGCTAGTAGGAGGGACAGGACCTACAATGAGCAGTTCTTC,TRBD1,TRBJ2-1,.,14,TRBV19
CASSSTGLGNSPLHF,TGTGCCAGCAGTTCCACAGGTCTTGGTAATTCACCCCTCCACTTT,.,TRBJ1-6,.,15,TRBV2
CATSDTTGEPEAFF,TGTGCCACCAGTGATACAACAGGGGAGCCTGAAGCTTTCTTT,TRBD1,TRBJ1-1,.,14,TRBV24-1
CASSHRTGVSNQPQHF,TGTGCCAGCAGCCACAGGACAGGAGTTAGCAATCAGCCCCAGCATTTT,TRBD1,TRBJ1-5,.,16,TRBV28
CASSRTGRTDTQYF,TGTGCCAGCAGCCGGACAGGGCGCACAGATACGCAGTATTTT,TRBD1,TRBJ2-3,.,14,TRBV5-8
CASSRLAGVTEQFF,TGTGCCAGCAGTCGACTAGCGGGAGTCACTGAGCAGTTCTTC,TRBD2,TRBJ2-1,.,14,TRBV6-2/TRBV6-3
CASSRPNTEAFF,TGTGCCAGCAGTCGTCCGAACACTGAAGCTTTCTTT,.,TRBJ1-1,.,12,TRBV12-3/TRBV12-4
CASSSASSGGMVEQYF,TGTGCCAGCAGTTCCGCCTCTAGCGGGGGGATGGTCGAGCAGTACTTC,TRBD2,TRBJ2-7,.,16,TRBV6-2/TRBV6-3
CATSPIWAGSYEQYF,TGTGCCACCAGCCCTATTTGGGCAGGCTCCTACGAGCAGTACTTC,.,TRBJ2-7,.,15,TRBV15
CASRGTGGYGYTF,TGTGCCAGCAGGGGGACAGGTGGCTATGGCTACACCTTC,TRBD1,TRBJ1-2,.,13,TRBV6-5
CASNPGLQGYNSPLHF,TGCGCCAGCAACCCGGGACTCCAAGGGTATAATTCACCCCTCCACTTT,.,TRBJ1-6,once,16,TRBV23-1
CASSFGQGGNEQFF,TGCGCCAGCAGCTTCGGACAGGGTGGGAATGAGCAGTTCTTC,TRBD1,TRBJ2-1,few,14,TRBV5-1
CASSQRREANYGYTF,TGTGCCAGCAGTCAGCGACGAGAAGCTAACTATGGCTACACCTTC,.,TRBJ1-2,few,15,TRBV2
CASSVGYEQYF,TGTGCCAGCAGTGTCGGCTACGAGCAGTACTTC,.,TRBJ2-7,.,11,TRBV27
CASSYIQLFGTSGSYEQYF,TGTGCCAGCAGTTACATACAATTGTTCGGGACTAGCGGTTCCTACGAGCAGTACTTC,TRBD2,TRBJ2-7,few,19,TRBV6-2/TRBV6-3
CASSYGGALNTEAFF,TGTGCCAGCAGCTATGGAGGCGCCCTCAACACTGAAGCTTTCTTT,.,TRBJ1-1,.,15,TRBV7-9
CASSQGLKVAGNTIYF,TGTGCCAGCAGCCAAGGGTTAAAAGTAGCTGGAAACACCATATATTTT,.,TRBJ1-3,.,16,TRBV4-2
CASSQDRVVEGYTF,TGTGCCAGCAGCCAAGACCGGGTTGTAGAAGGCTACACCTTC,.,TRBJ1-2,.,14,TRBV9
CASSRDSNYGYTF,TGTGCCAGCAGTCGCGACAGCAACTATGGCTACACCTTC,.,TRBJ1-2,few,13,TRBV5-4
CASAMGATEAFF,TGTGCCAGCGCGATGGGGGCTACTGAAGCTTTCTTT,.,TRBJ1-1,.,12,TRBV12-3/TRBV12-4
CASQVTTGLNTEAFF,TGTGCCAGCCAGGTCACGACAGGGTTGAACACTGAAGCTTTCTTT,TRBD1,TRBJ1-1,.,15,TRBV28
CASSLGGPNYGYTF,TGCGCCAGCAGCTTGGGGGGGCCAAACTATGGCTACACCTTC,.,TRBJ1-2,.,14,TRBV5-1
CASTSGGGAVSEAFF,TGCGCCAGCACCTCGGGGGGTGGGGCCGTCTCCGAAGCTTTCTTT,.,TRBJ1-1,once,15,TRBV5-1
CAISQGLSGNTIYF,TGTGCCATTTCACAGGGTCTCTCTGGAAACACCATATATTTT,.,TRBJ1-3,.,14,TRBV25-1
CSARGGTQYF,TGCAGTGCCAGGGGCGGGACCCAGTACTTC,.,TRBJ2-5,.,10,TRBV20-1
CASSEYGGQNQETQYF,TGTGCCAGCAGTGAATATGGAGGTCAGAACCAAGAGACCCAGTACTTC,.,TRBJ2-5,few,16,TRBV25-1
CASSQFRDNLNYGYTF,TGCGCCAGCAGCCAATTCCGGGACAATCTTAACTATGGCTACACCTTC,.,TRBJ1-2,.,16,TRBV4-1
CASSLEGRHADTQYF,TGTGCCAGCAGCTTAGAGGGGCGCCACGCGGATACGCAGTATTTT,.,TRBJ2-3,once,15,TRBV11-3
CATSRPVAADTQYF,TGTGCCACCAGCAGACCTGTGGCGGCAGATACGCAGTATTTT,.,TRBJ2-3,.,14,TRBV15
CASSFGQGGTNSPLHF,TGTGCCAGCAGCTTCGGACAGGGGGGGACTAATTCACCCCTCCACTTT,TRBD1,TRBJ1-6,.,16,TRBV5-5
CASSFNRRDEQFF,TGTGCCAGCAGCTTTAACCGCAGGGATGAGCAGTTCTTC,.,TRBJ2-1,.,13,TRBV7-9
CASSRTGQPQHF,TGTGCCAGCAGCCGGACGGGACAGCCCCAGCATTTT,.,TRBJ1-5,.,12,TRBV3-1/TRBV3-2
CATSRDLARAHTQYF,TGTGCCACCAGCAGAGATTTAGCGAGGGCGCATACGCAGTATTTT,.,TRBJ2-3,.,15,TRBV15
CASSQGTSGSFYEQFF,TGTGCCAGCAGCCAAGGTACTAGCGGGAGTTTCTATGAGCAGTTCTTC,TRBD2,TRBJ2-1,.,16,TRBV3-1/TRBV3-2
CASSLPSGRAGEQYF,TGTGCCAGCAGTCTCCCTAGCGGGAGGGCCGGGGAGCAGTACTTC,TRBD2,TRBJ2-7,.,15,TRBV6-2/TRBV6-3
CASSYNEGSYEQYF,TGTGCCAGCAGTTACAACGAGGGCTCCTACGAGCAGTACTTC,.,TRBJ2-7,.,14,TRBV6-5
CASSQDWMLDPFNDGELFF,TGCGCCAGCAGCCAAGATTGGATGCTAGATCCCTTCAACGACGGGGAGCTGTTTTTT,.,TRBJ2-2,.,19,TRBV4-3
CASSLRQENTGELFF,TGCGCCAGCAGCTTGAGACAGGAGAACACCGGGGAGCTGTTTTTT,.,TRBJ2-2,.,15,TRBV5-1
CASSLGTGMATDTQYF,TGCGCCAGCAGCTTGGGGACGGGGATGGCAACAGATACGCAGTATTTT,.,TRBJ2-3,few,16,TRBV5-1